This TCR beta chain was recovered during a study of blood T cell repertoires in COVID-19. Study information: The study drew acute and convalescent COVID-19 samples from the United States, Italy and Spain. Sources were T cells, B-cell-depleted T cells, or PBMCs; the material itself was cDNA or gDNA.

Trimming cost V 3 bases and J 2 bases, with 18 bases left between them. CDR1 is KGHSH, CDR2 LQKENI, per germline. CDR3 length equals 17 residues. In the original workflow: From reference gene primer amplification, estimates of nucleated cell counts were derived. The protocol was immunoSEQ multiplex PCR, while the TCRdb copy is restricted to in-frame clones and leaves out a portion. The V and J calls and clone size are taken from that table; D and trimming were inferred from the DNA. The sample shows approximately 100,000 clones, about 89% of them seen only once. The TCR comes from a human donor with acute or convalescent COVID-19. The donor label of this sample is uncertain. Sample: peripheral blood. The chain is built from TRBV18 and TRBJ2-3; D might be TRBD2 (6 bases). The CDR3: CASSPFEGGASTDTQYF. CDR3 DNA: TGTGCCAGCTCACCTTTCGAAGGCGGGGCCTCCACAGATACGCAGTATTTT. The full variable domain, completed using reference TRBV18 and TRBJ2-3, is NAGVMQNPRHLVRRRGQEARLRCSPMKGHSHVYWYRQLPEEGLKFMVYLQKENIIDESGMPKERFSAEFPKEGPSILRIQQVVRGDSAAYFCASSPFEGGASTDTQYFGPGTRLTVL.